The 20 T cell receptor beta chains listed next were all sequenced from one sample in a study of shared clonotypes between healthy human individuals. Profiling relied on immunoSEQ multiplex PCR, and the TCRdb table lists in-frame clones only, not all of them. The data show 2 million to 2.5 million clones, 93% seen once. Sequencing used naive CD4+ T cells from PBMCs. Stated subset: CD45RA+ positively selected. The origin of the receptors is a man between 18 and 35 years old in good health. Some clones in this sample may be carry-over from other donors' samples.

The V and J genes are TRBV13 and TRBJ2-7; D possibly uses TRBD1 or TRBD2 (5 bases each). The V gene lost 5 bases and the J gene lost 2 bases, with 16 bases spanning the gap. The CDR3 runs to 15 residues. Per the germline V gene, CDR1 is PRHDT and CDR2 is FYEKMQ (reference sequence). Here the CDR3 reads CASSTRRDGAYEQYF. DNA of the CDR3: TGTGCCAGCAGCACCCGCCGGGACGGAGCCTACGAGCAGTACTTC.

The CDR3 is CASSLATSASYEQYF. The CDR3 bases are TGCGCCAGCAGCTTGGCGACTAGCGCCTCCTACGAGCAGTACTTC. The genes are TRBV5-1 and TRBJ2-7; 8 nucleotides line up with TRBD2. The V gene end was trimmed by 0 bases and the J gene end by 0 bases; junction bases not matched to a gene: 2. Germline V lookup: CDR1 SGHRS, CDR2 YFSETQ. This CDR3 has 15 residues.

J is TRBJ1-4 and V is TRBV2; 9 positions match TRBD1. Germline CDR1 SNHLY, CDR2 FYNNEI. The CDR3 length is 16 residues. The V segment lost 4 bases and the J segment 3 bases; nucleotides outside the gene matches: 6. The CDR3 loop is CASSVGQGRANEKLFF. For the CDR3, the DNA is TGTGCCAGCAGTGTGGGACAGGGTCGGGCTAATGAAAAACTGTTTTTT.

The chain has TRBV2 and TRBJ2-2, with D perhaps TRBD2 (5 bases). CDR3 length equals 18 residues. The germline V and J ends were trimmed by 4 bases and 3 bases, with 21 bases remaining between them. Per the germline V gene, CDR1 is SNHLY and CDR2 is FYNNEI. The CDR3 loop is CASSADNSYWGDTGELFF. CDR3 bases: TGTGCCAGCAGTGCGGATAATAGCTACTGGGGAGACACCGGGGAGCTGTTTTTT.

The count of this clone is one. The V gene is TRBV5-1, the J gene TRBJ1-1; D remains unclear. The V gene lost 0 bases and the J gene lost 9 bases, with 15 bases spanning the gap. This CDR3 region has 14 residues. Germline V CDR1 and CDR2: SGHRS, YFSETQ. CDR3 coding DNA: TGCGCCAGCAGCTTGGCCTACGTAGGTTCTAAAGCTTTCTTT. This codes for CASSLAYVGSKAFF.

The chain joins TRBV19 to TRBJ1-1, with a tentative D call TRBD1 (5 bases). Trimming left V 5 bases short and J 11 bases short, with 9 bases between. CDR1 LNHDA and CDR2 SQIVND come from the germline V gene (reference sequence). The CDR3 is 10 residues long. The CDR3 protein is CASSRQRAFF. Here the CDR3 DNA reads TGTGCCAGTAGTCGACAGCGGGCTTTCTTT.

The CDR3 loop is CASSPRQGITEAFF. DNA for the CDR3: TGTGCCAGCAGCCCGCGACAGGGAATCACTGAAGCTTTCTTT. The chain joins TRBV14 to TRBJ1-1; the match to TRBD1 covers 7 bases. Germline V gene data show CDR1 as SGHDN and CDR2 as FVKESK. V lost 4 bases and J lost 4; bases outside the gene matches: 6. The CDR3 extends over 14 amino acids.

V and J are TRBV7-9 and TRBJ1-1, with D unclear. The CDR3 length is 13 residues. Germline V lookup: CDR1 SEHNR, CDR2 FQNEAQ (reference sequence). Trimming stripped 7 bases from V and 1 base from J, with 10 bases between. For the CDR3, the DNA is TGTGCCAGCAACCCAGAGGGGAACACTGAAGCTTTCTTT. Its protein is CASNPEGNTEAFF.

This chain connects TRBV6-6 to TRBJ1-5; TRBD1 matches at 7 bases. The CDR3 length is 15 residues. Trimming took 6 bases from V and 2 from J; bases not matched to a gene: 7. CDR1 and CDR2 (germline): MNHNY, SVGAGI (reference sequence). CDR3 sequence: CASRKGQVGNQPQHF. CDR3 sequence (DNA): TGTGCCAGCAGAAAAGGACAGGTCGGCAATCAGCCCCAGCATTTT.

The chain is built from TRBV19 and TRBJ1-4; a possible D gene is TRBD1 (6 bases). CDR3 size: 14 residues. From germline, CDR1 is LNHDA and CDR2 SQIVND (reference sequence). Trimming took 3 bases from V and 8 from J, leaving 13 bases between them. The CDR3 protein is CASSIPGAGEKLFF. The CDR3 nucleotides read TGTGCCAGTAGTATCCCAGGGGCAGGAGAAAAACTGTTTTTT.

Comments on this clone: The sample contains more than one DNA sequence encoding this CDR3. The chain employs TRBV6-5 and TRBJ2-5, with D unclear. The CDR3 extends over 12 amino acids. Trimming pared 6 bases from V and 1 base from J, leaving 6 bases between. The V gene's germline CDR1 is MNHEY and CDR2 SVGAGI. The CDR3 nucleotides read TGTGCCAGCAGCCCCGGCCAAGAGACCCAGTACTTC. Translated, it gives CASSPGQETQYF.

V gene TRBV7-3 combines with J gene TRBJ2-2; the D is unclear. Germline-derived CDR1 and CDR2 are SGHTA and FQGTGA. Trimming pared 4 bases from V and 7 bases from J, leaving 13 bases between. The CDR3 runs 14 residues. In DNA, the CDR3 is TGTGCCAGCAGCTCCTCTCACCTCGGCGGGGAGCTGTTTTTT. It codes for CASSSSHLGGELFF. The variable domain in full, completed from reference TRBV7-3 and TRBJ2-2, reads GAGVSQTPSNKVTEKGKYVELRCDPISGHTALYWYRQSLGQGPEFLIYFQGTGAADDSGLPNDRFFAVRPEGSVSTLKIQRTERGDSAVYLCASSSSHLGGELFFGEGSRLTVL.

The rearrangement joins TRBV27 to TRBJ2-3, with TRBD1 matching over 7 bases. Germline loops: CDR1 MNHEY, CDR2 SMNVEV (reference sequence). Germline trimming cut 2 bases from V and 4 bases from J; bases unmatched to any gene: 6. The CDR3 length is 15 residues. CDR3 region: CASSLLNQGADTQYF. The CDR3 nucleotides read TGTGCCAGCAGTTTACTGAACCAGGGGGCAGATACGCAGTATTTT.

The chain combines TRBV28 with TRBJ2-3, with D unclear. The germline CDR1 and CDR2 sequences are MDHEN and SYDVKM. This CDR3 contains 13 residues. Trimming removed 6 bases from V and 2 bases from J, with 9 bases in between. The CDR3 spells CASSPTYTDTQYF. The CDR3 bases are TGTGCCAGCAGCCCAACGTACACAGATACGCAGTATTTT.

This chain links TRBV11-2 with TRBJ2-7, with 7 bases identical to TRBD2. Germline loops: CDR1 SGHAT, CDR2 FQNNGV. After removal of 5 bases from V and 1 base from J, the junction contained 11 bases not matched to a gene. CDR3 length: 16 residues. The CDR3 DNA follows: TGTGCCAGCAGCCTACTCGACCCTAGCGGTTCCTACGAGCAGTACTTC. This gives the protein CASSLLDPSGSYEQYF.

This clone was detected once. V usage is TRBV21-1 and J usage is TRBJ2-7; the table's D call of TRBD1 was not tested on the DNA. TRBV21-1 is recorded as a pseudogene. The CDR3 consists of 13 residues. CDR3: CASRRQVAYEQYF. The CDR3 bases are TGTGCCAGCCGGCGTCAGGTCGCCTACGAGCAGTACTTC.

The V and J genes are TRBV5-5 and TRBJ2-3; D remains unclear. V was shortened by 4 bases and J by 0 bases, with 6 bases between the two germline ends. CDR1 SGHKS and CDR2 YYEKEE come from the germline V gene (reference sequence). This CDR3 has 13 residues. CDR3 protein: CASSAPSTDTQYF. CDR3 DNA sequence: TGTGCCAGCAGCGCCCCTAGCACAGATACGCAGTATTTT.

The rearrangement joins TRBV5-1 to TRBJ2-3; TRBD2 aligns across 16 bases. Unmatched junction bases numbered 2, after V lost 3 bases and J lost 4 bases. The CDR3 totals 16 residues. The germline CDR1 and CDR2 sequences are SGHRS and YFSETQ. DNA for the CDR3: TGCGCCAGCAGCTGGGGGACTAGCGGGAGGGCAGATACGCAGTATTTT. It translates to CASSWGTSGRADTQYF.

Points on this clone: The sample holds other DNA sequences that translate to the same CDR3. The chain combines TRBV18 with TRBJ2-3, with no clear D. The CDR3 runs to 14 residues. The germline gives CDR1 KGHSH, CDR2 LQKENI. V gave up 2 bases and J gave up 0 bases, with 6 bases separating them. CDR3 nucleotide sequence: TGTGCCAGCTCACCAACCCCTAGCACAGATACGCAGTATTTT. It is translated as CASSPTPSTDTQYF.

This chain connects TRBV27 to TRBJ2-5, with 8 bases lining up with TRBD1. Per germline, CDR1 MNHEY and CDR2 SMNVEV (reference sequence). Trimming removed 6 bases from V and 4 bases from J; junction bases left unmatched: 4. The CDR3 has 13 amino acids. The CDR3 loop reads CASRSGGRETQYF. In nucleotides, the CDR3 is TGTGCCAGCAGATCAGGGGGCAGAGAGACCCAGTACTTC.